The clone carrying this T cell receptor (beta chain) has just a few counts. What it recognizes is unknown. This may arise from a read error, as a much more abundant clone is one base away. This entry comes from a study of blood T cells in healthy people across ages. The use of a sample-barcoded 5' primer and a J-beta primer mix characterized a second PCR of roughly 6 to 11 cycles. Tagging of each cDNA molecule was performed by a template-switch adaptor with 12 random nucleotides. TCRdb reprocessed the 5' RACE reads via MiXCR and lists one record per CDR3 protein. The profile shows approximately 700,000 distinct CDR3 sequences, about 34% of them singletons. The CDR3 contains 14 residues. Trimming removed 1 base from V and 11 bases from J, with 18 bases in between. Germline loops: CDR1 SGHRS, CDR2 YFSETQ. General study results and limits: Strong correlation linked observed beta diversity and percent naive T cells.

Specimen: blood. V and J are TRBV5-1 and TRBJ2-5; D perhaps matches TRBD2 (6 bases). This receptor was obtained from an elderly woman in good health. This CDR3 is CASSLQLASAEQYF. CDR3 bases: TGCGCCAGCAGCTTGCAACTAGCTAGTGCTGAGCAGTACTTC.